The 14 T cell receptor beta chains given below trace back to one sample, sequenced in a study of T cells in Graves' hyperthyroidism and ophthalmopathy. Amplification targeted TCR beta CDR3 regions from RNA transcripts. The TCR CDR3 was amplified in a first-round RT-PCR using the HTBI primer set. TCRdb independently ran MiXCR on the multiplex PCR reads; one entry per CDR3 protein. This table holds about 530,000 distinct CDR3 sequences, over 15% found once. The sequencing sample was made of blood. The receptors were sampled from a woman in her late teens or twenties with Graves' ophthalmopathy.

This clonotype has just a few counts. In DNA, the CDR3 is TGTGCCAGCGGAATTAGAGATACGCAGTATTTT. It yields the protein CASGIRDTQYF. V usage is TRBV3-2 and J usage is TRBJ2-3. TRBV3-2 is a listed pseudogene. The CDR3 covers 11 residues.

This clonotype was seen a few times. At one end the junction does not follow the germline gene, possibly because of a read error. CDR3 in amino acids: CASSLSWTRVNTEAFF. CDR3 coding DNA: TGTGCCAGCAGCTTATCGTGGACCAGGGTGAACACTGAAGCTTTCTTT. The chain recombines TRBV28 with TRBJ1-1; D is possibly TRBD1 (5 bases). Germline V CDR1 and CDR2: MDHEN, SYDVKM. This CDR3 region has 16 residues.

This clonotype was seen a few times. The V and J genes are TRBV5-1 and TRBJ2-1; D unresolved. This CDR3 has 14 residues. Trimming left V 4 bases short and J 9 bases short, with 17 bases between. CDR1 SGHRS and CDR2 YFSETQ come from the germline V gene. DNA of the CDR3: TGCGCCAGCAGCCCTCATTTGGCCGGAGTTGAGCAGTTCTTC. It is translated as CASSPHLAGVEQFF.

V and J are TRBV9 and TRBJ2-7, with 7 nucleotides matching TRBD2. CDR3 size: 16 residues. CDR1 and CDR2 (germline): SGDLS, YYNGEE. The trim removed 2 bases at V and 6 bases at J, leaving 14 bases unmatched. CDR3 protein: CASSVGSGRALSEQYF. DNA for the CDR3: TGTGCCAGCAGCGTCGGCTCGGGGAGGGCCTTATCCGAGCAGTACTTC.

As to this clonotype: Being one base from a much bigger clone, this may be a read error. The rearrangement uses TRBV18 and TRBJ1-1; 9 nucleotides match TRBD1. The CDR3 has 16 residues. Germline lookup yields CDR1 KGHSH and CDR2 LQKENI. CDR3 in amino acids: CASSQSRDRVNTETFF. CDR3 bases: TGTGCCAGCTCACAAAGCCGGGACAGGGTGAACACTGAAACTTTCTTT.

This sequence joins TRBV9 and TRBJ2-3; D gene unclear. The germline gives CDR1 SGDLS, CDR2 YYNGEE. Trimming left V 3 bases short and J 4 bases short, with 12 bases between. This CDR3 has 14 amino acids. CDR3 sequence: CASSAQVGPDTQYF. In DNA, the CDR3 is TGTGCCAGCAGCGCCCAGGTGGGTCCAGATACGCAGTATTTT.

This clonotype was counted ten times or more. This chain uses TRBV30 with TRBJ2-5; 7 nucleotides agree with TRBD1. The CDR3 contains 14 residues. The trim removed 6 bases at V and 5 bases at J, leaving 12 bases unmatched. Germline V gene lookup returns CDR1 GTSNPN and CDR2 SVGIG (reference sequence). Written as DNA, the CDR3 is TGTGCCTGTCAAATCTCGACAGGGCGGGAGACCCAGTACTTC. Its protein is CACQISTGRETQYF.

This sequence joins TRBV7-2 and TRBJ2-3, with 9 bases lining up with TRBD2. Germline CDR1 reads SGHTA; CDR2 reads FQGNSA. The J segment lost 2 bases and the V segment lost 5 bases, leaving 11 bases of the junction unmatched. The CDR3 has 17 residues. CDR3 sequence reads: CASSPSPPGLATDTQYF. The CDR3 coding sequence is TGTGCCAGCAGCCCGAGCCCCCCGGGACTAGCCACAGATACGCAGTATTTT.

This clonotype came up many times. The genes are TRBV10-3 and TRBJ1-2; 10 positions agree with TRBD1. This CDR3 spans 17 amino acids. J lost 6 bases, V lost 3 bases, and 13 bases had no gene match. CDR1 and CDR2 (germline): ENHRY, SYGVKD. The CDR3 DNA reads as TGTGCCATCAGTGACGACTTGGGACAGGGGATAGTAGATGGCTACACCTTC. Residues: CAISDDLGQGIVDGYTF.

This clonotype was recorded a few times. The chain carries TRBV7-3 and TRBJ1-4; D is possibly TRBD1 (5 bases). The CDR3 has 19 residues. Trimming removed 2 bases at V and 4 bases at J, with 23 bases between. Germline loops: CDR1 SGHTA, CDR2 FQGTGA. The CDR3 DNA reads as TGTGCCAGCAGCTTATCCAGGTTGGGGCCCGAGGGTGGTAATGAAAAACTGTTTTTT. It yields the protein CASSLSRLGPEGGNEKLFF.

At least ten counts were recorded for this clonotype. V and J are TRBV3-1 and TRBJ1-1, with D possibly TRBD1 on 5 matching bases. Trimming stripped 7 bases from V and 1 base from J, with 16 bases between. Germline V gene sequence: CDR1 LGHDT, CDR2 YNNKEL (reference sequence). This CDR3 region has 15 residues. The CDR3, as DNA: TGTGCCAGCAAACTTGGTGGGGCGGAGAACACTGAAGCTTTCTTT. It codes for CASKLGGAENTEAFF.

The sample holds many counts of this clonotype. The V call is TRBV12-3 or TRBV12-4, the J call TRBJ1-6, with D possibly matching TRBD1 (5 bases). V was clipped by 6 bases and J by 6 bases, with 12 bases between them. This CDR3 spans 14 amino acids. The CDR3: CASRPPGINSPLHF. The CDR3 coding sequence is TGTGCCAGCAGACCACCAGGGATTAATTCACCCCTCCACTTT.

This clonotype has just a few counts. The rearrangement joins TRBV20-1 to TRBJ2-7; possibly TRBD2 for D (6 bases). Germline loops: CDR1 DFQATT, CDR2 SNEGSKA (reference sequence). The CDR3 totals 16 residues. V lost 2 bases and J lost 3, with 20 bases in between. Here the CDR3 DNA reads TGCAGTGCTAGAAGGAGGGGTGATAAGGGGAACTACGAGCAGTACTTC. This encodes CSARRRGDKGNYEQYF.

In DNA, the CDR3 is TGCGCCAGCAGCTTTCTCGATACGAACACCGGGGAGCTGTTTTTT. Amino acid sequence: CASSFLDTNTGELFF. J is TRBJ2-2 and V is TRBV5-1; D gene unclear. V lost 2 bases and J 0 bases, leaving 8 bases between the germline ends. Germline CDR1 reads SGHRS; CDR2 reads YFSETQ. This CDR3 comprises 15 residues.